This T cell receptor beta chain was found in a study of shared clonotypes between healthy human individuals. Study context: Donor composition was a couple of women and three men, aged 18 to 49.

Produced via immunoSEQ multiplex PCR; TCRdb's table is partial and in-frame only. The sample yields around 2,000,000 clones, roughly 91% seen once. V lost 4 bases, J lost 2 bases, and 25 bases lay in between. This CDR3 comprises 19 residues. Germline V gene sequence: CDR1 SGHAT, CDR2 FQNNGV. Terminally differentiated effector memory CD45RA+ cells were excluded by CCR7 positive selection of CD45RO-negative cells. The chain combines TRBV11-2 with TRBJ2-3; tentatively, D is TRBD1 (6 bases). This clonotype was obtained from a man aged 18 to 30 in good health. Some clones in this sample may be carry-over from other donors' samples. The sequencing sample was made of naive CD8+ T cells from PBMCs. The CDR3, as DNA: TGTGCCAGCAGCTCCTCTAACGGACAGTTCAGTAGATACACAGATACGCAGTATTTT. Translation gives CASSSSNGQFSRYTDTQYF.